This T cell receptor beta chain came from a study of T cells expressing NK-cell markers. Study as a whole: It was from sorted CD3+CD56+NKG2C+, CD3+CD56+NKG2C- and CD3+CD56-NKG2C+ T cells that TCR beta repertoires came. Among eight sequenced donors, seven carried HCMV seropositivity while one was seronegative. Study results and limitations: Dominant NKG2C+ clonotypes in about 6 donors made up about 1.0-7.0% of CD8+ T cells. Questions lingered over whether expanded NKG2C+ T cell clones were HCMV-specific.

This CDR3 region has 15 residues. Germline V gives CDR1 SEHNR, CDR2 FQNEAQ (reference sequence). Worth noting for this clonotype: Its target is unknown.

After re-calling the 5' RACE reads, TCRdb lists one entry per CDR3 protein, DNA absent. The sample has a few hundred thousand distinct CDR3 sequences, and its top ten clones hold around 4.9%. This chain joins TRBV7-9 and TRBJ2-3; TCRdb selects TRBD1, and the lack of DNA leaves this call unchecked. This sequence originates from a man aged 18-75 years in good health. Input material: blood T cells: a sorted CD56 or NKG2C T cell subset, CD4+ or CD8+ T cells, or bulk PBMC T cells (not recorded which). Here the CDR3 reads CASSLGDRTIDTQYF.